By share, the clone carrying this TCR beta chain ranks as large (0.1 to 1%). This sample is drawn from a study of immune characterization of retroperitoneal liposarcoma. CDR1 and CDR2 from the germline V gene are SGHTA and FQGNSA. V dropped 5 bases and J dropped 13; count of bases not matched to a gene: 19. The CDR3 length is 17 residues. One entry per CDR3 protein, called by TCRdb with MiXCR from the PCR reads. The sample holds roughly 10,000 distinct CDR3 sequences; around a quarter are singletons and the top ten take over 6.5%. This receptor was identified in a female donor with retroperitoneal liposarcoma. The rearrangement links TRBV7-2 to TRBJ2-1; 11 bases align to TRBD2. The sample was tumor tissue. CDR3 sequence reads: CASSDVAGGLQGETQFF. DNA of the CDR3: TGTGCCAGCAGCGACGTAGCGGGAGGGCTTCAAGGAGAGACCCAGTTCTTC.